A selection of T cell receptor beta chains follows, all from one sample in a study of blood T cell repertoires in COVID-19. Profiling relied on immunoSEQ multiplex PCR, and the TCRdb table lists in-frame clones only, not all of them. The repertoire has 220,000 or so clones, 85% to 90% of them found once; the top ten carry under 15%. Sequencing input: PBMCs or T cells enriched from blood (not recorded which). These receptors all come from a woman between 45 and 60 years old with acute COVID-19. Each CDR3 is given with its conserved first and last residue. D genes are given only for firm matches. Some rows have no size entry. The others give once, few or many, or a class for an expanded clone.

>TRBJ1-1|.|TRBV28|.
TGTGCCAGCAGTTTAGGGGCACCCCAATCTGAAGCTTTCTTT
CASSLGAPQSEAFF
>TRBJ1-1|.|TRBV7-9|.
TGTGCCAGCAGCTTTAGCACAGGGAAGGCTGAAGCTTTCTTT
CASSFSTGKAEAFF
>TRBJ1-1|once|TRBV19|.
TGTGCCAGTAGGGAGTACACTGAAGCTTTCTTT
CASREYTEAFF
>TRBJ2-7|few|TRBV6-2/TRBV6-3|.
TGTGCCAGCAGTACCCATCGGAGCTCAGCGGCCGCCTACGAGCAGTACTTC
CASSTHRSSAAAYEQYF
>TRBJ2-7|.|TRBV19|TRBD2
TGTGCCAGTAGTATCCCGGGACTAGCTTCCTACGAGCAGTACTTC
CASSIPGLASYEQYF
>TRBJ1-2|many|TRBV7-8|TRBD1
TGTGCCAGCAGCCCCTGGACAGGGAACTATGGCTACACCTTC
CASSPWTGNYGYTF
>TRBJ2-7|few|TRBV4-2|TRBD2
TGTGCCAGCAGCCCCGGCCCTAGCGGAGCCTACGAGCAGTACTTC
CASSPGPSGAYEQYF
>TRBJ2-7|.|TRBV5-1|TRBD1
TGCGCCAGCAGCCTCCAAATGACAGGGGGTGCGTACGAGCAGTACTTC
CASSLQMTGGAYEQYF
>TRBJ2-5|once|TRBV7-9|TRBD1
TGTGCCAGCACGAGGACAGGGGCTCGGACCCAGTACTTC
CASTRTGARTQYF
>TRBJ2-5|.|TRBV18|TRBD2
TGTGCCAGCTCTCCCCCGACTAGCGGGAAAGAGACCCAGTACTTC
CASSPPTSGKETQYF
>TRBJ2-5|.|TRBV6-5|.
TGTGCCAGCAGTTACTCGATCGGGAACCAAGAGACCCAGTACTTC
CASSYSIGNQETQYF
>TRBJ2-1|.|TRBV15|.
TGTGCCACCAGCACCGGACTCTCCAATGAGCAGTTCTTC
CATSTGLSNEQFF
>TRBJ2-1|.|TRBV28|TRBD2
TGTGCCAGCAGTTTATCATTAGGCGGGAGTAAGTTAGGTGAGCAGTTCTTC
CASSLSLGGSKLGEQFF
>TRBJ1-1|.|TRBV30|.
TGTGCCTGGAGTCGGGGGTTTAACACTGAAGCTTTCTTT
CAWSRGFNTEAFF
>TRBJ1-2|.|TRBV18|.
TGTGCCAGCTCACCCAGCACAGGGATGACGAACTATGGCTACACCTTC
CASSPSTGMTNYGYTF
>TRBJ2-1|once|TRBV2|TRBD2
TGTGCCAGGGGGACTAGCGGGAGGCTCAGCTCCTACAATGAGCAGTTCTTC
CARGTSGRLSSYNEQFF
>TRBJ1-2|.|TRBV28|TRBD1
TGTGCCAGCAGTGGACAGGGTGGCTACACCTTC
CASSGQGGYTF
>TRBJ2-1|.|TRBV7-2|TRBD2
TGTGCCAGCAGCACCACTAGCGGGAGGGCGTCTGAGCAGTTCTTC
CASSTTSGRASEQFF
>TRBJ2-2|.|TRBV27|TRBD1
TGTGCCAGCAGTCCCCCCCGGGACAGGGGGCGCCCCGGGGAGCTGTTTTTT
CASSPPRDRGRPGELFF
>TRBJ2-7|.|TRBV28|.
TGTGCCACCCACTCGCACCCCTCCTACGAGCAGTACTTC
CATHSHPSYEQYF
>TRBJ2-4|.|TRBV30|.
TGTGCCTGGAGTGCCCATTCTTACGGGAGAAGGGCCAAAAACATTCAGTACTTC
CAWSAHSYGRRAKNIQYF
>TRBJ1-2|.|TRBV27|TRBD1
TGTGCCAGCAGTTTATTGGGGAGACAGGGTGGTAACTATGGCTACACCTTC
CASSLLGRQGGNYGYTF
>TRBJ2-3|.|TRBV7-2|.
TGTGCCAGCAGCCTCACGGATCCCAGGACGCAGTATTTT
CASSLTDPRTQYF
>TRBJ2-1|.|TRBV18|TRBD2
TGTGCCAGCTCACCTGGACTAGCGGGAGTCAATGAGCAGTTCTTC
CASSPGLAGVNEQFF